The 27 T cell receptor beta chains listed next were all sequenced from one sample in a study of blood T cell repertoires in COVID-19. Libraries were prepared by immunoSEQ multiplex PCR; TCRdb keeps only in-frame clonotypes and omits some of them. The sample contains about 90,000 clones, less than 95% of which appear only once. Input material: peripheral blood. These receptors were collected from a human donor with active COVID-19. The donor label of this sample is uncertain.

V is TRBV6-2 or TRBV6-3 and J is TRBJ1-3; D gene unclear. Germline assignment: CDR1 MNHEY and CDR2 SVGEGT. The CDR3 runs to 16 residues. Trimming took off 5 bases at V and 0 bases at J, with 14 bases between the two ends. CDR3 nucleotides: TGTGCCAGCAGTGCCGCGGAGGTTCACTCTGGAAACACCATATATTTT. Translated, it gives CASSAAEVHSGNTIYF.

The chain employs TRBV5-6 and TRBJ2-3; D is ambiguous. The CDR3 has 14 amino acids. CDR1 and CDR2 (germline): SGHDT, YYEEEE. V was cut by 3 bases and J by 4 bases, with 12 bases left in between. CDR3 in amino acids: CASSSVKAADTQYF. In nucleotides, the CDR3 is TGTGCCAGCAGCTCGGTCAAGGCGGCAGATACGCAGTATTTT.

The rearrangement joins TRBV18 to TRBJ2-3, with D tentatively TRBD2 (7 bases). With 7 bases removed from V and 7 bases from J, the gap between germline ends came to 30 bases. Germline V gives CDR1 KGHSH, CDR2 LQKENI. CDR3 length: 18 residues. The CDR3 DNA follows: TGTGCCAGCTTTCCTCTTAAACGACCCCGGGGGGCCAGCTATACGCAGTATTTT. This gives the protein CASFPLKRPRGASYTQYF.

J is TRBJ1-1 and V is TRBV10-3; tentatively, D is TRBD1 (5 bases). V lost 6 bases to trimming and J lost 1 base, with 15 bases between them. The germline CDR1 and CDR2 sequences are ENHRY and SYGVKD. This CDR3 region has 15 residues. CDR3 protein: CAIRGGVIGNTEAFF. The DNA for the CDR3 is TGTGCCATCAGAGGAGGGGTTATAGGGAACACTGAAGCTTTCTTT.

The chain is built from TRBV2 and TRBJ1-3; unclear D gene. Trimming removed 10 bases at V and 0 bases at J, with 10 bases between. The germline V gene encodes CDR1 SNHLY and CDR2 FYNNEI. This CDR3 comprises 13 residues. For the CDR3, the DNA is TGTGCCACCAGGCTAGGCTCTGGAAACACCATATATTTT. Translation gives CATRLGSGNTIYF.

V and J are TRBV5-1 and TRBJ1-4; D not certain. Germline V gene data show CDR1 as SGHRS and CDR2 as YFSETQ. This CDR3 contains 15 residues. Deletions cut 4 bases from V and 0 bases from J, with 10 bases between. The CDR3 bases are TGCGCCAGCAGCCCGGACGGGACAACTAATGAAAAACTGTTTTTT. Encoded protein: CASSPDGTTNEKLFF.

This chain links TRBV2 with TRBJ1-1; a weak D match, TRBD1 (5 bases). Germline assignment: CDR1 SNHLY and CDR2 FYNNEI. This CDR3 comprises 13 residues. Trimming left V 6 bases short and J 4 bases short, with 12 bases between. The CDR3 is CASSLGVGTEAFF. The CDR3 coding sequence is TGTGCCAGCAGCCTAGGGGTAGGCACTGAAGCTTTCTTT.

The chain employs TRBV11-3 and TRBJ2-1; 10 bases align to TRBD2. The V gene end was trimmed by 9 bases and the J gene end by 2 bases; junction bases not matched to a gene: 1. From germline, CDR1 is SGHNT and CDR2 YENEEA. This CDR3 region has 13 residues. CDR3 DNA sequence: TGTGCCAGTGGACTAGCGGCCTACAATGAGCAGTTCTTC. Translated, it gives CASGLAAYNEQFF.

This chain uses TRBV2 with TRBJ2-1; D is possibly TRBD2 (5 bases). V gave up 4 bases and J gave up 0 bases, with 10 bases separating them. Looked up from germline, CDR1 is SNHLY and CDR2 is FYNNEI. The CDR3 is 15 amino acids. In DNA, the CDR3 is TGTGCCAGCAGTGTTTTAGGGAGCTCCTACAATGAGCAGTTCTTC. Protein: CASSVLGSSYNEQFF.

The V gene is TRBV5-8, the J gene TRBJ2-1, with 12 bases matching TRBD1. Germline CDR1 is SGHTS and CDR2 is YDEGEE. This CDR3 has 15 amino acids. Trimming removed 0 bases from V and 10 bases from J; junction bases left unmatched: 5. CDR3 bases: TGTGCCAGCAGCTTGGAAGGGACAGGGGGCTTGGAGCAGTTCTTC. It translates to CASSLEGTGGLEQFF.

The CDR3 DNA reads as TGCGCCAGCAGTCCGGGACAGGTGTACGAGCAGTACTTC. Encoded protein: CASSPGQVYEQYF. V usage is TRBV23-1 and J usage is TRBJ2-7; 8 bases align to TRBD1. TRBV23-1 is designated an ORF whose function remains uncertain. The CDR3 contains 13 residues. After removal of 4 bases from V and 4 bases from J, the junction contained 3 bases not matched to a gene.

This clone has just one count. This chain uses TRBV15 with TRBJ2-7; weak D call: TRBD2 (5 bases). CDR1 and CDR2 (germline): LNHNV, YYDKDF (reference sequence). This CDR3 has 13 amino acids. The CDR3 DNA reads as TGTGACCCTCGGGGTAGCGACCCCCTCGAGCAGTACTTC. Protein sequence: CDPRGSDPLEQYF. Full variable domain (rest looked up from reference TRBV15 and TRBJ2-7): DAMVIQNPRYQVTQFGKPVTLSCSQTLNHNVMYWYQQKSSQAPKLLFHYYDKDFNNEADTPDNFQSRRPNTSFCFLDIRSPGLGDTAMYLCDPRGSDPLEQYFGPGTRLTVT.

V is TRBV18 and J is TRBJ2-5; 7 bases are a match to TRBD1. Germline lookup yields CDR1 KGHSH and CDR2 LQKENI. The CDR3 spans 15 residues. Trimming at V came to 3 bases and at J to 1 base, leaving 5 bases not matched to a gene. The CDR3 here is CASSPPDRLQETQYF. The CDR3, as DNA: TGTGCCAGCTCACCTCCGGACAGGCTCCAAGAGACCCAGTACTTC. The whole variable domain, filled in from reference TRBV18 and TRBJ2-5, reads NAGVMQNPRHLVRRRGQEARLRCSPMKGHSHVYWYRQLPEEGLKFMVYLQKENIIDESGMPKERFSAEFPKEGPSILRIQQVVRGDSAAYFCASSPPDRLQETQYFGPGTRLLVL.

The V and J genes are TRBV3-1 (or the pseudogene TRBV3-2) and TRBJ2-2, with 8 nucleotides matching TRBD1. The CDR3 is made up of 13 amino acids. Germline V gene sequence: CDR1 LGHDT, CDR2 YNNKEL (reference sequence). Germline trimming cut 5 bases from V and 12 bases from J; bases unmatched to any gene: 8. The CDR3 region is CASSFQGAGKLFF. The CDR3 region has the DNA TGTGCCAGCAGCTTCCAGGGGGCGGGGAAGCTGTTTTTT.

V usage is TRBV9 and J usage is TRBJ2-5; 8 bases fit TRBD2. Losses at the gene ends were 1 base for V and 5 bases for J; bases not matched to a gene: 7. The CDR3 is 15 amino acids. Germline CDR1 and CDR2: SGDLS and YYNGEE. The CDR3 sequence is CASSVFGGGAETQYF. The CDR3 nucleotides read TGTGCCAGCAGCGTATTCGGGGGGGGCGCGGAGACCCAGTACTTC.

The chain employs TRBV6-6 and TRBJ1-1, with 7 bases identical to TRBD1. CDR1 MNHNY and CDR2 SVGAGI come from the germline V gene (reference sequence). Losses at the gene ends were 5 bases for V and 4 bases for J; bases not matched to a gene: 13. This CDR3 is 16 amino acids long. CDR3 in amino acids: CASSPLGGAGGTEAFF. The CDR3 DNA reads as TGTGCCAGCAGTCCCCTCGGGGGGGCAGGGGGCACTGAAGCTTTCTTT.

The chain has TRBV5-6 and TRBJ2-1; a possible D gene is TRBD1 (6 bases). From germline, CDR1 is SGHDT and CDR2 YYEEEE. The CDR3 consists of 14 residues. V shed 4 bases and J shed 5 bases, with 13 bases lying between them. This chain's CDR3 is CASSLTTGNNEQFF. CDR3 DNA sequence: TGTGCCAGCAGCCTAACTACAGGGAACAATGAGCAGTTCTTC.

V usage is TRBV7-9 and J usage is TRBJ2-1; D is uncertain. CDR1 is SEHNR, CDR2 FQNEAQ, per germline (reference sequence). Trimming stripped 1 base from V and 9 bases from J, with 7 bases between. The CDR3 loop spans 12 amino acids. The CDR3 sequence is CASSLDESEQFF. The CDR3 region has the DNA TGTGCCAGCAGCTTAGATGAGAGTGAGCAGTTCTTC.

V gene TRBV7-2 combines with J gene TRBJ2-7; 9 bases fit TRBD2. This CDR3 comprises 14 residues. Germline CDR1 reads SGHTA; CDR2 reads FQGNSA. V lost 6 bases to trimming and J lost 3 bases; unmatched junction nucleotides: 6. In DNA form, the CDR3 reads TGTGCCAGCAGGCCCGCGGGGGGGTTCTACGAGCAGTACTTC. It encodes CASRPAGGFYEQYF.

This clone occurred once. The V gene is TRBV18, the J gene TRBJ1-2; 9 bases are shared with TRBD1. This CDR3 has 14 amino acids. Per germline, CDR1 KGHSH and CDR2 LQKENI. The V and J ends lost 0 bases and 6 bases, in that order; junction bases with no gene match: 2. The CDR3 region has the DNA TGTGCCAGCTCACCACCTAGGACAGGGGATGGCTACACCTTC. Amino acid sequence: CASSPPRTGDGYTF.

This rearrangement joins TRBV9 to TRBJ2-2; TRBD1 agrees at 8 bases. Germline V gene sequence: CDR1 SGDLS, CDR2 YYNGEE. CDR3 length: 17 amino acids. The junction had 8 bases not matched to a gene; V was cut back by 0 bases and J by 4 bases. The CDR3 here is CASSVATGGTSTGELFF. The CDR3 DNA reads TGTGCCAGCAGCGTAGCTACAGGGGGAACCAGCACCGGGGAGCTGTTTTTT.

This clone was counted once. The chain recombines TRBV19 with TRBJ2-7, with 9 bases lining up with TRBD1. Germline assignment: CDR1 LNHDA and CDR2 SQIVND (reference sequence). Trimming took 5 bases from V and 5 from J; bases not matched to a gene: 10. The CDR3 totals 15 residues. CDR3 DNA sequence: TGTGCCAGTAGTCGCGCTCGGACAGGGGTCCACGAGCAGTACTTC. This sequence encodes CASSRARTGVHEQYF.

This clone was counted between two and nine times. This rearrangement joins TRBV19 to TRBJ2-1, with TRBD2 matching 10 bases. Looked up from germline, CDR1 is LNHDA and CDR2 is SQIVND (reference sequence). The CDR3 runs 14 residues. V was clipped by 3 bases and J by 7 bases; unmatched bases: 3. Written as DNA, the CDR3 is TGTGCCAGTAGTATGACTAGCGGGTGGAATGAGCAGTTCTTC. As protein: CASSMTSGWNEQFF.

The CDR3, as DNA: TGCGCCAGCAGCCAAGATTGGGGCAGGGGTTGGGTCGGCAATCAGCCCCAGCATTTT. This codes for CASSQDWGRGWVGNQPQHF. V usage is TRBV4-3 and J usage is TRBJ1-5; D perhaps matches TRBD1 (6 bases). This CDR3 is built from 19 residues. The germline CDR1 and CDR2 sequences are LGHNA and YSLEER. V was pared by 0 bases and J by 2 bases, with 20 bases between.

The chain is built from TRBV15 and TRBJ2-5; D unclear. V was cut by 6 bases and J by 1 base, with 15 bases left in between. The CDR3 totals 15 residues. Germline lookup yields CDR1 LNHNV and CDR2 YYDKDF (reference sequence). The DNA of the CDR3 is TGTGCCACCAGAACGCGGTCGGCACCCCAAGAGACCCAGTACTTC. Translating it yields CATRTRSAPQETQYF.

The table lists this clone with a count of one. The chain is built from TRBV4-1 and TRBJ2-1, with 7 bases lining up with TRBD2. Trimming cost V 1 base and J 10 bases; bases outside gene matches: 10. The germline gives CDR1 MGHRA, CDR2 YSYEKL. The CDR3 extends over 15 amino acids. Here the CDR3 DNA reads TGCGCCAGCAGCCAAGCCGGGACCAGGGAGGGCGAGCAGTTCTTC. Translation: CASSQAGTREGEQFF.

The rearrangement links TRBV5-8 to TRBJ2-1; 9 nucleotides line up with TRBD2. CDR3 length equals 17 residues. Germline V gene sequence: CDR1 SGHTS, CDR2 YDEGEE. V shed 4 bases and J 9 bases; nucleotides not matched to a gene: 17. Here the CDR3 reads CASSRRGGLASRGEQFF. The CDR3 bases are TGTGCCAGCAGCCGTCGGGGTGGACTAGCGTCGAGGGGTGAGCAGTTCTTC.